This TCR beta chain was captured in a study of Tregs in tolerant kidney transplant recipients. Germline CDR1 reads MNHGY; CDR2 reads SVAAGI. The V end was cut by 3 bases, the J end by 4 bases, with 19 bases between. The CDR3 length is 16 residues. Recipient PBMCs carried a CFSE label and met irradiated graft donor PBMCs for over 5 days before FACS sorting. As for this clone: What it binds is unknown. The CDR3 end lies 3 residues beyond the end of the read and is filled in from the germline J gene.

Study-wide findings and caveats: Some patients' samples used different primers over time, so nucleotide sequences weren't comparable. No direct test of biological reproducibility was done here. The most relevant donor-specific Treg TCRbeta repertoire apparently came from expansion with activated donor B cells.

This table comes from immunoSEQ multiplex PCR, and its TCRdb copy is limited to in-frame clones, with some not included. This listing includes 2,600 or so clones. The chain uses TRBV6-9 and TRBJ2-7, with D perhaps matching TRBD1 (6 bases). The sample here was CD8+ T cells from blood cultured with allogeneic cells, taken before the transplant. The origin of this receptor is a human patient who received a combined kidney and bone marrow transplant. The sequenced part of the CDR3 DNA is TGTGCCAGCAGTTACCCCCTCGGACAGCTCGCTTACGAG. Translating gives CASSYPLGQLAYE. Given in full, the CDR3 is CASSYPLGQLAYEQYF.